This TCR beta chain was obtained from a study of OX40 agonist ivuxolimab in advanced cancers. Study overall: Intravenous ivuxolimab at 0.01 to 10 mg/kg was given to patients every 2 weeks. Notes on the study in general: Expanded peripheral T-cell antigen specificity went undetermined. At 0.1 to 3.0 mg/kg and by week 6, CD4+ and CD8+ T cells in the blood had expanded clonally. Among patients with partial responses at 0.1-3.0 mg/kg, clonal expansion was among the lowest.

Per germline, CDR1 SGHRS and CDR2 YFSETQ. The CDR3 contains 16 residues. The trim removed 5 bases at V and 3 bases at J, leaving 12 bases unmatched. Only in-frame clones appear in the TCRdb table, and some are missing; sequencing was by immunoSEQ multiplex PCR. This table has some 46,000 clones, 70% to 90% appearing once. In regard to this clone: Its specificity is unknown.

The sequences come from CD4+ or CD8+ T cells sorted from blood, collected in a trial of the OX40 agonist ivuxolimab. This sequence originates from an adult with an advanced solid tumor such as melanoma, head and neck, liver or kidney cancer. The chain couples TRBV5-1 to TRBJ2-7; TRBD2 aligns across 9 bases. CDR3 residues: CASRDLIAGAFYEQYF. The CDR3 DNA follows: TGCGCCAGCAGGGACCTTATAGCGGGAGCTTTCTACGAGCAGTACTTC.